One and the same sample provided the 31 T cell receptor beta chains below, sequenced in a study of glioma-infiltrating T cells after dendritic cell vaccination. Produced via immunoSEQ multiplex PCR; TCRdb's table is partial and in-frame only. In the table there are approximately 100,000 clones, roughly 83% of which are singletons. The specimen was blood, collected before dendritic cell vaccination. The receptors here all came from a human donor with glioblastoma.

The V and J genes are TRBV18 and TRBJ1-1, with D hard to call. The CDR3 loop spans 12 amino acids. V dropped 2 bases and J dropped 7 bases, with 8 bases sitting between them. In germline, CDR1 is KGHSH, CDR2 LQKENI. The CDR3, as DNA: TGTGCCAGCTCACCATGGGAGGATGAAGCTTTCTTT. Encoded protein: CASSPWEDEAFF.

This rearrangement joins TRBV28 to TRBJ2-1, with D tentatively TRBD2 (6 bases). The germline CDR1 and CDR2 sequences are MDHEN and SYDVKM. Trimming removed 2 bases at V and 4 bases at J, with 9 bases between. The CDR3 totals 14 residues. CDR3 in amino acids: CASSLIAEYNEQFF. The CDR3 region has the DNA TGTGCCAGCAGTTTAATAGCGGAATACAATGAGCAGTTCTTC.

With respect to this clone: A read error may produce the germline difference seen at one junction end. CDR3 nucleotides: TGTGCTAGCAGCAGAGGACTAGCGGAGCTTCAAGAGACCCAGTACTTC. Protein product: CASSRGLAELQETQYF. V usage is TRBV7-7 and J usage is TRBJ2-5, with 10 bases identical to TRBD2. CDR1 is SSHAT and CDR2 is FNYEAQ in the germline V gene (reference sequence). The CDR3 consists of 16 residues.

The CDR3 DNA follows: TGTGCCAGCTCACCACCGGGACAGGGGTTTCCCAAAAACATTCAGTACTTC. It specifies CASSPPGQGFPKNIQYF. This chain uses TRBV18 with TRBJ2-4; 10 positions match TRBD1. The CDR3 extends over 17 amino acids. Losses at the gene ends were 0 bases for V and 2 bases for J; bases not matched to a gene: 4. Germline V gene data show CDR1 as KGHSH and CDR2 as LQKENI.

This clone was recorded a few times. The chain employs TRBV28 and TRBJ2-1; 7 nucleotides line up with TRBD2. The CDR3 extends over 12 amino acids. The J segment lost 9 bases and the V segment lost 6 bases, leaving 5 bases of the junction unmatched. CDR1 is MDHEN and CDR2 is SYDVKM in the germline V gene. CDR3 amino acids: CASRGGFGEQFF. Here the CDR3 DNA reads TGTGCCAGCAGGGGAGGGTTTGGTGAGCAGTTCTTC.

The chain links TRBV10-3 to TRBJ2-1, with 11 bases fitting TRBD1. The CDR3 consists of 15 residues. Germline values: CDR1 ENHRY, CDR2 SYGVKD. V gave up 4 bases and J gave up 9 bases; unmatched junction bases: 8. In DNA, the CDR3 is TGTGCCATCAGTGGCGGCGGGACAGGGGGTGTTGAGCAGTTCTTC. This codes for CAISGGGTGGVEQFF.

CDR3 amino acids: CASSFLPYLAEEFF. In DNA form, the CDR3 reads TGTGCCAGCAGTTTCTTACCATATCTAGCGGAGGAGTTCTTC. This chain connects TRBV28 to TRBJ2-1, with 7 bases lining up with TRBD2. Germline assignment: CDR1 MDHEN and CDR2 SYDVKM. The CDR3 is made up of 14 amino acids. J gave up 14 bases and V 3 bases, and 13 bases lay outside the gene matches.

This sequence joins TRBV19 and TRBJ2-5, with 14 bases that match TRBD2. Germline V CDR1 and CDR2: LNHDA, SQIVND (reference sequence). This CDR3 has 17 amino acids. The ends lost 5 bases at V and 5 bases at J; junction bases unmatched: 10. The CDR3 region has the DNA TGTGCCAGTAGTCTAAAGGGACTAGCGGGAGCCTTGGAGACCCAGTACTTC. It translates to CASSLKGLAGALETQYF.

This rearrangement joins TRBV2 to TRBJ2-7, with a weak D call TRBD2 (5 bases). Trimming cost V 10 bases and J 0 bases, with 16 bases left between them. This CDR3 contains 14 residues. CDR1 and CDR2 from the germline V gene are SNHLY and FYNNEI. The chain's CDR3 is CATELDKSSYEQYF. As DNA, the CDR3 is TGTGCCACCGAACTAGACAAGAGCTCCTACGAGCAGTACTTC.

The chain carries TRBV11-2 and TRBJ2-1; 7 bases are shared with TRBD2. The CDR3 loop spans 15 amino acids. V dropped 4 bases and J dropped 7; count of bases not matched to a gene: 10. Germline CDR1 and CDR2: SGHAT and FQNNGV. The CDR3 nucleotides are TGTGCCAGCAGCTCCAATCCGCTAGCGGCGAATGAGCAGTTCTTC. Protein sequence: CASSSNPLAANEQFF.

This sequence joins TRBV30 and TRBJ1-5; D unclear. Germline CDR1 is GTSNPN and CDR2 is SVGIG (reference sequence). The CDR3 extends over 17 amino acids. Trimming cost V 4 bases and J 2 bases, with 21 bases left between them. Here the CDR3 DNA reads TGTGCCTGGACGGGCAGGATGGTGCCCGGGGGCAATCAGCCCCAGCATTTT. Its translation: CAWTGRMVPGGNQPQHF.

CDR3 sequence reads: CASSRYLESTEAFF. As DNA, the CDR3 is TGCGCCAGCAGCCGGTACCTTGAGTCCACTGAAGCTTTCTTT. The chain combines TRBV5-1 with TRBJ1-1; D is unresolved. This CDR3 contains 14 residues. Germline loops: CDR1 SGHRS, CDR2 YFSETQ. The V and J ends lost 4 bases and 4 bases respectively, with 14 bases between them.

V and J are TRBV5-4 and TRBJ1-2; TRBD1 might be the D (6 bases). The V and J ends lost 4 bases and 6 bases respectively, with 22 bases between them. Germline V gives CDR1 SGHNT, CDR2 YYREEE (reference sequence). The CDR3 has 16 residues. CDR3 DNA: TGTGCCAGCAGCCCGATCGGACAGACGCTTGTCAATGGCTACACCTTC. It encodes CASSPIGQTLVNGYTF.

A single count supports this clone. This sequence joins TRBV5-1 and TRBJ2-3; 8 nucleotides align to TRBD2. Germline V gene lookup returns CDR1 SGHRS and CDR2 YFSETQ. The V gene end was trimmed by 6 bases and the J gene end by 2 bases; junction bases not matched to a gene: 17. The CDR3 totals 18 residues. The CDR3 protein is CASNRGGSSALSTDTQYF. The CDR3 DNA reads as TGCGCCAGCAATCGGGGGGGGAGTTCAGCCCTTTCCACAGATACGCAGTATTTT. Based on the CDR3 plus reference TRBV5-1 and TRBJ2-3, the full variable domain is KAGVTQTPRYLIKTRGQQVTLSCSPISGHRSVSWYQQTPGQGLQFLFEYFSETQRNKGNFPGRFSGRQFSNSRSEMNVSTLELGDSALYLCASNRGGSSALSTDTQYFGPGTRLTVL.

The gene calls are TRBV7-2 and TRBJ2-1; 9 bases are shared with TRBD2. V gave up 1 base and J gave up 5 bases; unmatched junction bases: 6. Germline CDR1 and CDR2: SGHTA and FQGNSA. This CDR3 has 16 residues. As DNA, the CDR3 is TGTGCCAGCAGCTTAGGTCGGGCGGGGGGGCACAATGAGCAGTTCTTC. Residues: CASSLGRAGGHNEQFF.

Concerning this clone: This same CDR3 is encoded by further DNA sequences in the sample. The V call is TRBV30, the J call TRBJ2-7; 7 bases are shared with TRBD2. The CDR3 is made up of 11 amino acids. Per germline, CDR1 GTSNPN and CDR2 SVGIG (reference sequence). After removal of 0 bases from V and 7 bases from J, the junction contained 0 bases not matched to a gene. The CDR3, as DNA: TGTGCCTGGAGTGTCGGGGGGGAGCAGTACTTC. It yields the protein CAWSVGGEQYF. Supplemented by reference TRBV30 and TRBJ2-7, the full variable domain reads SQTIHQWPATLVQPVGSPLSLECTVEGTSNPNLYWYRQAAGRGLQLLFYSVGIGQISSEVPQNLSASRPQDRQFILSSKKLLLSDSGFYLCAWSVGGEQYFGPGTRLTVT.

CDR3 in DNA: TGTGCCAGCAGTGAAACCCCCTCGTGGAGGCAAAAAGAAAAACTGTTTTTT. Encoded protein: CASSETPSWRQKEKLFF. The chain employs TRBV2 and TRBJ1-4; no firm D call. The CDR3 totals 17 residues. Trimming cost V 2 bases and J 8 bases, with 21 bases left between them. Germline V CDR1 and CDR2: SNHLY, FYNNEI.

The chain recombines TRBV20-1 with TRBJ2-7; D remains unclear. This CDR3 region has 11 residues. Germline CDR1 reads DFQATT; CDR2 reads SNEGSKA (reference sequence). V lost 6 bases and J 3 bases, leaving 9 bases between the germline ends. The CDR3: CSASQRYEQYF. In DNA, the CDR3 is TGCAGTGCCAGCCAGCGCTACGAGCAGTACTTC.

The rearrangement joins TRBV7-9 to TRBJ2-3; D may be TRBD2 (6 bases). The germline V and J ends were trimmed by 10 bases and 0 bases, with 14 bases remaining between them. The CDR3 is 14 residues long. Germline values: CDR1 SEHNR, CDR2 FQNEAQ (reference sequence). CDR3 DNA: TGTGCCACCCGGGGAGGCTTTAGCACAGATACGCAGTATTTT. Its protein product is CATRGGFSTDTQYF.

The chain recombines TRBV6-5 with TRBJ2-6, with D unresolved. The CDR3 sequence is 14 residues long. V lost 8 bases to trimming and J lost 2 bases, with 10 bases between them. The germline CDR1 and CDR2 sequences are MNHEY and SVGAGI. CDR3 nucleotides: TGTGCCAGCTCTTTCTCTGCTGGGGCCAACGTCCTGACTTTC. This codes for CASSFSAGANVLTF.

This sequence joins TRBV5-1 and TRBJ1-1; 7 bases align to TRBD1. V gave up 4 bases and J gave up 4 bases; unmatched junction bases: 7. The germline CDR1 and CDR2 sequences are SGHRS and YFSETQ. CDR3 length: 14 residues. The DNA for the CDR3 is TGCGCCAGCAGCGAGGGGGCTTGGGGCACTGAAGCTTTCTTT. Amino acids: CASSEGAWGTEAFF.

The chain employs TRBV6-5 and TRBJ2-2; no reliable D call. This CDR3 region has 15 residues. Germline lookup yields CDR1 MNHEY and CDR2 SVGAGI. The V end lost 0 bases, the J end lost 8 bases, and 13 bases lay between the germline ends. The DNA of the CDR3 is TGTGCCAGCAGTTACTCGAGTCTAGGTGGGGGGGAGCTGTTTTTT. It codes for CASSYSSLGGGELFF.

This clone has only a few counts. Other nucleotide sequences from this sample produce the same CDR3. The chain employs TRBV2 and TRBJ1-2; 7 nucleotides align to TRBD1. This CDR3 is built from 12 residues. V was clipped by 6 bases and J by 4 bases; unmatched bases: 2. Germline lookup yields CDR1 SNHLY and CDR2 FYNNEI. The CDR3 sequence is CASSRDSYGYTF. As DNA, the CDR3 is TGTGCCAGCAGCCGGGACAGCTATGGCTACACCTTC. Full variable domain (rest looked up from reference TRBV2 and TRBJ1-2): EPEVTQTPSHQVTQMGQEVILRCVPISNHLYFYWYRQILGQKVEFLVSFYNNEISEKSEIFDDQFSVERPDGSNFTLKIRSTKLEDSAMYFCASSRDSYGYTFGSGTRLTVV.

The rearrangement joins TRBV7-9 to TRBJ2-6; tentatively, D is TRBD1 (6 bases). Germline CDR1 is SEHNR and CDR2 is FQNEAQ (reference sequence). This CDR3 is 15 amino acids long. V was shortened by 5 bases and J by 3 bases, with 11 bases between the two germline ends. The CDR3 DNA is TGTGCCAGCAGCCCAGGGGTTGGTGGGGCCAACGTCCTGACTTTC. It codes for CASSPGVGGANVLTF. The complete variable domain, with remaining parts taken from reference TRBV7-9 and TRBJ2-6, reads DTGVSQNPRHKITKRGQNVTFRCDPISEHNRLYWYRQTLGQGPEFLTYFQNEAQLEKSRLLSDRFSAERPKGSFSTLEIQRTEQGDSAMYLCASSPGVGGANVLTFGAGSRLTVL.

There are a few counts of this clone. V gene TRBV10-2 combines with J gene TRBJ2-7; 8 bases match TRBD2. The germline V gene has CDR1 WSHSY and CDR2 SAAADI. V was clipped by 7 bases and J by 5 bases; unmatched bases: 22. The CDR3 is made up of 18 amino acids. The CDR3 DNA reads as TGCGCCAGCACGCCGGGGGGGCCCGCACGGCTCTTTTTCGACGAGCAGTACTTC. Its protein is CASTPGGPARLFFDEQYF.

This chain links TRBV6-5 with TRBJ1-2; D perhaps matches TRBD1 (5 bases). This CDR3 has 14 amino acids. Deletions cut 2 bases from V and 6 bases from J, with 13 bases between. Germline V gene lookup returns CDR1 MNHEY and CDR2 SVGAGI. DNA for the CDR3: TGTGCCAGCAGTTACCCAGGACAATCGGATGGCTACACCTTC. Amino acid sequence: CASSYPGQSDGYTF.

This chain joins TRBV6-1 and TRBJ1-5; TRBD1 aligns across 9 bases. Germline V CDR1 and CDR2: MNHNS, SASEGT. J was trimmed by 6 bases and V by 2 bases; bases with no gene match: 8. This CDR3 has 16 residues. The CDR3 DNA follows: TGTGCCAGCAGTGAATTGGTGACAGGGGGTACTCAGCCCCAGCATTTT. Translating it yields CASSELVTGGTQPQHF.

The chain uses TRBV5-4 and TRBJ2-5; maybe TRBD2 (6 bases). The CDR3 has 15 amino acids. Germline V gene sequence: CDR1 SGHNT, CDR2 YYREEE (reference sequence). V was clipped by 3 bases and J by 5 bases, with 17 bases between them. CDR3 sequence: CASSSGLSGLETQYF. The CDR3 DNA sequence: TGTGCCAGCAGCTCCGGGCTTAGCGGCCTCGAGACCCAGTACTTC.

This clone was detected only once. The rearrangement links TRBV27 to TRBJ2-3; D remains unclear. CDR3 length equals 16 residues. From germline, CDR1 is MNHEY and CDR2 SMNVEV (reference sequence). Trimming removed 3 bases at V and 4 bases at J, with 17 bases between. The CDR3 DNA reads as TGTGCCAGCAGTTTTGCCGTCCGAGTGGGCCCAGATACGCAGTATTTT. This encodes CASSFAVRVGPDTQYF.

The gene calls are TRBV25-1 and TRBJ2-7; D may be TRBD2 (5 bases). This CDR3 has 13 residues. Germline V gene data show CDR1 as MGHDK and CDR2 as SYGVNS. V dropped 4 bases and J dropped 0 bases, with 7 bases sitting between them. The CDR3 loop reads CASSGGISYEQYF. In DNA, the CDR3 is TGTGCCAGCAGTGGAGGGATCTCCTACGAGCAGTACTTC.

The V and J genes are TRBV5-4 and TRBJ1-1; TRBD1 agrees at 7 bases. V gave up 7 bases and J gave up 4 bases; unmatched junction bases: 7. This CDR3 has 13 amino acids. The germline CDR1 and CDR2 sequences are SGHNT and YYREEE (reference sequence). The CDR3 DNA reads as TGTGCCAGCGGGACGACAGGGTCCACTGAAGCTTTCTTT. Its protein is CASGTTGSTEAFF.